This T cell receptor beta chain stems from a study of metastatic and nonmetastatic thyroid tumors. About the research overall: The comparison covered peripheral blood and tumor or nodule tissue in malignant and benign thyroid patients. Overall study findings and caveats: For both blood and tumor, malignant thyroid tumors reportedly showed significantly higher TCR beta diversity than benign nodules did.

The CDR3 sequence is 17 residues long. Per the germline V gene, CDR1 is SNHLY and CDR2 is FYNNEI. J lost 3 bases, V lost 4 bases, and 10 bases had no gene match. Every patient was untreated before thyroid surgery. Per the study methods: In papillary thyroid cancer, a distant-metastasis classifier was built using CDR3 differences across clinicopathological groups. MiXCR re-clonotyped the PCR reads for TCRdb. TCRdb's processing, not the authors', yielded these V and J calls. The sample has 10,000 to 15,000 clones; 28% are singletons. Only one count was recorded for this clone. As yet, its antigen is unknown.

This TCR came from a female donor with papillary thyroid cancer or a benign thyroid nodule (not recorded which). Some clones in this sample may be carry-over from other donors' samples. The chain links TRBV2 to TRBJ1-1; TRBD1 agrees at 11 bases. Sequenced material: tumor tissue. CDR3 nucleotide sequence: TGTGCCAGCAGTGGGAGGACAGGGGGCTTTCGGGACACTGAAGCTTTCTTT. Translation gives CASSGRTGGFRDTEAFF. The whole variable domain, filled in from reference TRBV2 and TRBJ1-1, reads EPEVTQTPSHQVTQMGQEVILRCVPISNHLYFYWYRQILGQKVEFLVSFYNNEISEKSEIFDDQFSVERPDGSNFTLKIRSTKLEDSAMYFCASSGRTGGFRDTEAFFGQGTRLTVV.